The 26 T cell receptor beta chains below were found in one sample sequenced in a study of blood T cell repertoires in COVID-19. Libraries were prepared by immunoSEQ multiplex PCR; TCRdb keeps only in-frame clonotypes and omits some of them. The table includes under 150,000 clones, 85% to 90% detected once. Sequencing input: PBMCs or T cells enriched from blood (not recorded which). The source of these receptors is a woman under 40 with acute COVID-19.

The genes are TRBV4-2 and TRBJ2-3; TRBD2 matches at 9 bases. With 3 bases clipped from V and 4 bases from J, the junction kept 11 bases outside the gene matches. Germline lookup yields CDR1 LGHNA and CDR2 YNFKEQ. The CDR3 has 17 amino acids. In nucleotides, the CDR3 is TGTGCCAGCAGCCAGGGCCCTAGCGGGAATCCTGCAGATACGCAGTATTTT. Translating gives CASSQGPSGNPADTQYF.

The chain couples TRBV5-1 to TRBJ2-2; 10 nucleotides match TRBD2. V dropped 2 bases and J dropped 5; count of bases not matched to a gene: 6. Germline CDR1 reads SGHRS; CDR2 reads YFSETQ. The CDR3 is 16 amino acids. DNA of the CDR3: TGCGCCAGCAGCTTCCTAGCGGGAGTAGAAACCGGGGAGCTGTTTTTT. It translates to CASSFLAGVETGELFF.

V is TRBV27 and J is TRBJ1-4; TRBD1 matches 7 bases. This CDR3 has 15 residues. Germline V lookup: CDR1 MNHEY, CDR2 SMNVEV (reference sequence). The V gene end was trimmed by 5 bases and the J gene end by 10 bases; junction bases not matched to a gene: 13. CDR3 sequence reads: CASSSETGVLGKLFF. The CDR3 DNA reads TGTGCCAGCAGTAGTGAAACAGGGGTTCTGGGAAAACTGTTTTTT.

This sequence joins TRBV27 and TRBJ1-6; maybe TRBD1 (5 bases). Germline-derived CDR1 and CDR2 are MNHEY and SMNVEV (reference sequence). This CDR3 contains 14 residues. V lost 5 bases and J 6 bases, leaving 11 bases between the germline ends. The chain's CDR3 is CASSAGTFNSPLHF. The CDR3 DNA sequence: TGTGCCAGCAGTGCCGGGACTTTTAATTCACCCCTCCACTTT.

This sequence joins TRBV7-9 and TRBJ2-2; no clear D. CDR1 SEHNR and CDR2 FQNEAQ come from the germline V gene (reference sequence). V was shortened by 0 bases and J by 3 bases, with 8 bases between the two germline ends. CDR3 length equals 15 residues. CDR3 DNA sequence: TGTGCCAGCAGCTTAGCGACCCGGGACACCGGGGAGCTGTTTTTT. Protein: CASSLATRDTGELFF.

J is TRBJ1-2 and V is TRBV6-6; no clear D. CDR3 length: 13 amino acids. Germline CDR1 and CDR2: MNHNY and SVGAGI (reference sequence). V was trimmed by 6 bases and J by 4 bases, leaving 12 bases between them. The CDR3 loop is CASRAPASYGYTF. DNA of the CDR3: TGTGCCAGCAGAGCCCCTGCTTCCTATGGCTACACCTTC.

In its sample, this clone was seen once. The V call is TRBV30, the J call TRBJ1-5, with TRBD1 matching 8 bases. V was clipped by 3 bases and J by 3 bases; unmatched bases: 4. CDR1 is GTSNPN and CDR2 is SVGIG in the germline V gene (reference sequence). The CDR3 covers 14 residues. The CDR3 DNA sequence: TGTGCCTGGAGCGGGGGACAGGACAATCAGCCCCAGCATTTT. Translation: CAWSGGQDNQPQHF.

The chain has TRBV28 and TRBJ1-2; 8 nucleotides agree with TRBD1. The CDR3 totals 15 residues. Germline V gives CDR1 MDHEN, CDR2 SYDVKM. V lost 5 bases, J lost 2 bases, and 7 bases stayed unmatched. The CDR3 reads CASSPAGQGNYGYTF. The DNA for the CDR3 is TGTGCCAGCAGTCCCGCAGGACAGGGAAACTATGGCTACACCTTC.

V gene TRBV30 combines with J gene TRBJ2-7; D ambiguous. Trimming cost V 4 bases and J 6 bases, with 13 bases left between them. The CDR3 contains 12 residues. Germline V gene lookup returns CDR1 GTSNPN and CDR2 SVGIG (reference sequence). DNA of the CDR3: TGTGCCTGGACTCCGATGGGCCCCGAGCAGTACTTC. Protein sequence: CAWTPMGPEQYF.

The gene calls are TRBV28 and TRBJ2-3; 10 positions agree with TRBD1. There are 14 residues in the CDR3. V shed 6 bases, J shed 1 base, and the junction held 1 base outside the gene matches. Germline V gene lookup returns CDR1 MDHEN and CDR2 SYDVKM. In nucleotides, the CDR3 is TGTGCCAGCAGAGGGACAGGGGGCACAGATACGCAGTATTTT. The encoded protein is CASRGTGGTDTQYF.

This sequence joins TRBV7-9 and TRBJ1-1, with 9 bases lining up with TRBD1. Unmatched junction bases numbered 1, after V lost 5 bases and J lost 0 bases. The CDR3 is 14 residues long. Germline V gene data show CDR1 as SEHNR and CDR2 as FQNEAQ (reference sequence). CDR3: CASSRQGVNTEAFF. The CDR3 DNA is TGTGCCAGCAGCCGACAGGGGGTGAACACTGAAGCTTTCTTT.

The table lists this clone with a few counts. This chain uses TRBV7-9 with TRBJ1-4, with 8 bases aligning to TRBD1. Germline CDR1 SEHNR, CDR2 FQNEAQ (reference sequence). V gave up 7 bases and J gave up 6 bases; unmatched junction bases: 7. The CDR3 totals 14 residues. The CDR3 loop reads CASKGGTGHEKLFF. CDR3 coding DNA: TGTGCCAGCAAGGGGGGGACAGGCCATGAAAAACTGTTTTTT.

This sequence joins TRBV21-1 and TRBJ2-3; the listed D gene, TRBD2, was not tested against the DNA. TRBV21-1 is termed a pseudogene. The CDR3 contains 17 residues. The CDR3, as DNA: TGTGCCAGCAGCAATGTCCCGCGGGAGGGATATACAGATACGCAGTATTTT. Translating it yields CASSNVPREGYTDTQYF.

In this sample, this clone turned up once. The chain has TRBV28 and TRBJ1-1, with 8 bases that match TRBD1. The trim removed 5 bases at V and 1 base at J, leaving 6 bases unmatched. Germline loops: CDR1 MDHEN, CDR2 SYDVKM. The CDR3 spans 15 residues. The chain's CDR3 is CASSPPQGENTEAFF. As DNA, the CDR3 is TGTGCCAGCAGTCCGCCACAGGGGGAGAACACTGAAGCTTTCTTT.

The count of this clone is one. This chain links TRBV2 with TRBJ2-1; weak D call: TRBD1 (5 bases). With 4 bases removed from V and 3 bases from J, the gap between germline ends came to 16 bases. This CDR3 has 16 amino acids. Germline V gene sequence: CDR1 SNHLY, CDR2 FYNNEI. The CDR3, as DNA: TGTGCCAGCAGTGGTACAGGAACCCAATACTACAATGAGCAGTTCTTC. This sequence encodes CASSGTGTQYYNEQFF.

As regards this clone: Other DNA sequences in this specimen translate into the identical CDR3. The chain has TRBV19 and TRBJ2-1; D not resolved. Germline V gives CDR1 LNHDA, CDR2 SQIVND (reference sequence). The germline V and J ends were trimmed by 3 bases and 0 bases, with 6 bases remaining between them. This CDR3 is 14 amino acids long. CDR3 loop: CASSIPSSYNEQFF. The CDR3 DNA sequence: TGTGCCAGTAGTATCCCCAGCTCCTACAATGAGCAGTTCTTC. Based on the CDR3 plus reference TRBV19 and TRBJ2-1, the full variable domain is DGGITQSPKYLFRKEGQNVTLSCEQNLNHDAMYWYRQDPGQGLRLIYYSQIVNDFQKGDIAEGYSVSREKKESFPLTVTSAQKNPTAFYLCASSIPSSYNEQFFGPGTRLTVL.

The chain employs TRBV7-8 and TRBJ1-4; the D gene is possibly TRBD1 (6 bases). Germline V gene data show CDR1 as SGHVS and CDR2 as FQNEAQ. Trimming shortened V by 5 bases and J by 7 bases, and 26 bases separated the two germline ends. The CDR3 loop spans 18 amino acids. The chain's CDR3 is CASSENPLTGYKGEKLFF. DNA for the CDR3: TGTGCCAGCAGCGAAAACCCCTTAACAGGGTATAAGGGTGAAAAACTGTTTTTT.

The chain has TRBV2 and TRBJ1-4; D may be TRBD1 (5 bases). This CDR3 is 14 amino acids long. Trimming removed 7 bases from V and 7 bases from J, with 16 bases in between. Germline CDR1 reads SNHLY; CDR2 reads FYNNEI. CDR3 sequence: CASIEREGIEKLFF. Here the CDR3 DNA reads TGTGCCAGCATAGAAAGGGAGGGGATTGAAAAACTGTTTTTT.

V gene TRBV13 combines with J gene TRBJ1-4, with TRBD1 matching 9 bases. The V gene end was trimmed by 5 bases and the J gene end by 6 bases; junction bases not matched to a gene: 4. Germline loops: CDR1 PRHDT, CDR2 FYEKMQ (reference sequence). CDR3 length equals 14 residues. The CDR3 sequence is CASSQGQGYEKLFF. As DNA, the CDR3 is TGTGCCAGCAGCCAGGGACAGGGTTATGAAAAACTGTTTTTT.

The CDR3, as DNA: TGTGCCGGAGGTGAAGGCACAGATACGCAGTATTTT. Protein product: CAGGEGTDTQYF. This chain connects TRBV28 to TRBJ2-3, with D perhaps TRBD2 (5 bases). CDR1 is MDHEN and CDR2 is SYDVKM in the germline V gene. The CDR3 totals 12 residues. V lost 11 bases, J lost 1 base, and 10 bases lay in between. The variable domain in full, completed from reference TRBV28 and TRBJ2-3, reads DVKVTQSSRYLVKRTGEKVFLECVQDMDHENMFWYRQDPGLGLRLIYFSYDVKMKEKGDIPEGYSVSREKKERFSLILESASTNQTSMYLCAGGEGTDTQYFGPGTRLTVL.

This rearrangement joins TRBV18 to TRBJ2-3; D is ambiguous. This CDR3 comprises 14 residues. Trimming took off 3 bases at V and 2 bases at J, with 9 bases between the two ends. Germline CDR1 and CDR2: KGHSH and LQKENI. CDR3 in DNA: TGTGCCAGCTCACCTACCAGTGACACAGATACGCAGTATTTT. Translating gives CASSPTSDTDTQYF.

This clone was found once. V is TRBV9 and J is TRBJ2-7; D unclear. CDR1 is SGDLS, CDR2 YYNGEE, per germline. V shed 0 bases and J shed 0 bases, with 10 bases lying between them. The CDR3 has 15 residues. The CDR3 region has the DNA TGTGCCAGCAGCGTAGGGGCTATCAACTCCTACGAGCAGTACTTC. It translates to CASSVGAINSYEQYF.

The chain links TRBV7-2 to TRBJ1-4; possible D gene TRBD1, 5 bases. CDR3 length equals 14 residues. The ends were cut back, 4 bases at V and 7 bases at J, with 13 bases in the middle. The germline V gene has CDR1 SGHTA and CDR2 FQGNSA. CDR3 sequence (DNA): TGTGCCAGCAGCTCGGGGGGGGGAGCTGAAAAACTGTTTTTT. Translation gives CASSSGGGAEKLFF.

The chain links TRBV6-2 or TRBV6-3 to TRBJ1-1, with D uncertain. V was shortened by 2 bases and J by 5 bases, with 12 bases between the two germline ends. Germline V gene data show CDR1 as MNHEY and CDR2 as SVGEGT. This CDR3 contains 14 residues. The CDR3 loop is CASSYEGVVTEAFF. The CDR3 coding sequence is TGTGCCAGCAGTTACGAGGGAGTGGTGACTGAAGCTTTCTTT.

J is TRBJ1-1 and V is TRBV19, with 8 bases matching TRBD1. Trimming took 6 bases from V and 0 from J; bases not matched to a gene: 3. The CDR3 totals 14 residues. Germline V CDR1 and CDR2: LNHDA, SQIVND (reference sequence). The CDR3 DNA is TGTGCCAGTAGCCAGGGACAGGTGAACACTGAAGCTTTCTTT. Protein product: CASSQGQVNTEAFF.

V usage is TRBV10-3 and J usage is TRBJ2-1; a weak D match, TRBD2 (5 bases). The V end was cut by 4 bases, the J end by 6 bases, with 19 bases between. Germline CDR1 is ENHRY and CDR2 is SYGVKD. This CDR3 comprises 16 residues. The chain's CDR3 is CAISVEGEGYSNEQFF. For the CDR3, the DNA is TGTGCCATCAGTGTCGAGGGAGAAGGGTATAGCAATGAGCAGTTCTTC.